These 18 T cell receptor beta chains were all obtained from the same sample, sequenced in a study of CD4 and CD8 cells across lung adenocarcinoma regions. One entry per CDR3 protein, called by TCRdb with MiXCR from the PCR reads. The sample yields 20,000 to 30,000 distinct CDR3 sequences, roughly half seen once. The sample was CD4+ T cells from the center of a lung tumor. Receptor source: a male donor with lung adenocarcinoma. The CD4 and CD8 labels of this study may be unreliable.

The rearrangement uses TRBV5-1 and TRBJ2-3, with TRBD1 identical over 8 bases. Germline V gene lookup returns CDR1 SGHRS and CDR2 YFSETQ. The CDR3 length is 14 residues. The DNA for the CDR3 is TGCGGCGGCACGGGGCAGGGGGCCGAAGATACGCAGTATTTT. Translating gives CGGTGQGAEDTQYF.

The V call is TRBV4-1, the J call TRBJ2-3; D ambiguous. The CDR3 is 11 amino acids. CDR1 is MGHRA and CDR2 is YSYEKL in the germline V gene. The ends were cut back, 4 bases at V and 11 bases at J, with 10 bases in the middle. This chain's CDR3 is CASSPTNMQYF. As DNA, the CDR3 is TGCGCCAGCAGCCCGACAAATATGCAGTATTTT.

The rearrangement joins TRBV27 to TRBJ2-5; perhaps TRBD2 as D (7 bases). The germline V gene has CDR1 MNHEY and CDR2 SMNVEV (reference sequence). This CDR3 is 17 amino acids long. V was pared by 5 bases and J by 1 base, with 20 bases between. CDR3 nucleotide sequence: TGTGCCAGCAGTGCGGGGCGCGGGGGCCGTGGCCAAGAGACCCAGTACTTC. This sequence encodes CASSAGRGGRGQETQYF.

This clonotype was counted only a few times. This chain connects TRBV4-1 to TRBJ2-1; no clear D gene. The CDR3 is 15 amino acids. Trimming left V 0 bases short and J 3 bases short, with 9 bases between. CDR1 and CDR2 (germline): MGHRA, YSYEKL. In DNA form, the CDR3 reads TGCGCCAGCAGCCAAGAGGGGTATGGCTACAATGAGCAGTTCTTC. Protein sequence: CASSQEGYGYNEQFF.

The gene calls are TRBV6-1 and TRBJ2-1; 9 bases fit TRBD2. TRBJ2-5 matches the DNA end more closely, so the J call is doubtful. The CDR3 covers 13 residues. Germline CDR1 reads MNHNS; CDR2 reads SASEGT. The CDR3, as DNA: TGTGCCAGCGGGCGGGGGGGAGAAGAGACCCAGTACTTC. Amino acids: CASGRGGEETQYF.

This clonotype has a handful of counts. The CDR3 is CASSRYPQGNYGYTF. DNA for the CDR3: TGTGCCAGCAGTCGCTACCCTCAGGGTAACTATGGCTACACCTTC. J is TRBJ1-2 and V is TRBV28; TRBD1 is a possible D gene (5 bases). The CDR3 has 15 residues. CDR1 is MDHEN and CDR2 is SYDVKM in the germline V gene. V was trimmed by 5 bases and J by 1 base, leaving 14 bases between them.

The gene calls are TRBV4-1 and TRBJ1-4, with 7 nucleotides matching TRBD1. Trimming cost V 1 base and J 3 bases; bases outside gene matches: 2. This CDR3 spans 15 amino acids. The germline V gene has CDR1 MGHRA and CDR2 YSYEKL. This chain's CDR3 is CASSQAGQSNEKLFF. The CDR3 DNA reads as TGCGCCAGCAGCCAAGCGGGACAGTCTAATGAAAAACTGTTTTTT.

J is TRBJ2-2 and V is TRBV6-5; possibly TRBD2 for D (6 bases). From germline, CDR1 is MNHEY and CDR2 SVGAGI. The CDR3 is 16 residues long. Trimming removed 0 bases from V and 11 bases from J, with 19 bases in between. The CDR3 reads CASSYSGLANTVELFF. The CDR3 DNA follows: TGTGCCAGCAGTTACTCGGGCCTAGCGAACACCGTTGAGCTGTTTTTT.

The sample holds a few counts of this clonotype. The chain is built from TRBV27 and TRBJ2-4, with D possibly TRBD1 on 5 matching bases. V lost 6 bases and J 10 bases, leaving 13 bases between the germline ends. The CDR3 sequence is 12 residues long. The germline V gene has CDR1 MNHEY and CDR2 SMNVEV (reference sequence). The CDR3 loop reads CASSPGSDIQYF. CDR3 bases: TGTGCCAGCAGCCCAGGGTCAGATATTCAGTACTTC.

CDR3 sequence: CASGGRGKETQYF. In DNA form, the CDR3 reads TGTGCCAGCGGTGGGCGGGGCAAAGAGACGCAGTATTTT. The V call is TRBV6-1, the J call TRBJ2-3; D is perhaps TRBD2 (6 bases). This CDR3 is built from 13 residues. Trimming took off 8 bases at V and 9 bases at J, with 18 bases between the two ends. Per germline, CDR1 MNHNS and CDR2 SASEGT.

Concerning this clonotype: One end of the junction fails to match germline, which may point to a read error. The V call is TRBV6-1, the J call TRBJ2-3, with 10 nucleotides matching TRBD1. CDR3 length: 15 residues. From germline, CDR1 is MNHNS and CDR2 SASEGT. The CDR3 loop is CASSRTGGGTETQYF. The CDR3 nucleotides are TGTGCCAGCAGCCGGACAGGGGGTGGGACAGAGACGCAGTATTTC.

Many counts were recorded for this clonotype. This chain uses TRBV6-1 with TRBJ1-4; the D is unclear. CDR1 and CDR2 from the germline V gene are MNHNS and SASEGT. V was clipped by 2 bases and J by 0 bases, with 10 bases between them. The length of the CDR3 is 16 residues. CDR3: CASSESLVATNEKLFF. CDR3 coding DNA: TGTGCCAGCAGTGAATCCCTGGTGGCAACTAATGAAAAACTGTTTTTT.

The chain is built from TRBV3-1 and TRBJ2-1; D uncertain. This CDR3 is 16 amino acids long. Trimming shortened V by 0 bases and J by 3 bases, and 12 bases separated the two germline ends. Germline CDR1 reads LGHDT; CDR2 reads YNNKEL (reference sequence). CDR3 region: CASSQDRGVNYNEQFF. The CDR3 DNA reads TGTGCCAGCAGCCAAGATCGTGGAGTCAACTACAATGAGCAGTTCTTC.

By share, this clonotype counts as medium-sized. The chain links TRBV7-6 to TRBJ2-1; D is unclear. CDR3 size: 14 residues. Deletions cut 0 bases from V and 6 bases from J, with 9 bases between. In germline, CDR1 is SGHVS, CDR2 FNYEAQ. CDR3 sequence reads: CASSLARVANEQFF. The CDR3 DNA follows: TGTGCCAGCAGCTTAGCGAGAGTGGCCAATGAGCAGTTCTTC.

The genes are TRBV7-2 and TRBJ1-4; D gene ambiguous. This CDR3 is 13 amino acids long. The germline gives CDR1 SGHTA, CDR2 FQGNSA. V was trimmed by 8 bases and J by 10 bases, leaving 17 bases between them. The CDR3 protein is CASERRADGKLFF. The CDR3 DNA reads TGTGCCAGCGAGAGAAGGGCCGATGGAAAACTGTTTTTT.

CDR3 in amino acids: CASSASSGSQETQYF. The CDR3 DNA sequence: TGTGCCAGCAGTGCTTCTAGCGGATCCCAAGAGACCCAGTACTTC. The J gene is TRBJ2-5, the V gene TRBV6-1, with 7 positions matching TRBD2. V was pared by 4 bases and J by 1 base, with 6 bases of the junction left unmatched. There are 15 residues in the CDR3. Germline V gene sequence: CDR1 MNHNS, CDR2 SASEGT.

Turning to this clonotype: A junction end diverges from the germline sequence, so it may reflect a read error. The rearrangement joins TRBV6-1 to TRBJ2-3; tentative D call: TRBD2 (6 bases). Germline CDR1 MNHNS, CDR2 SASEGT. This CDR3 is built from 15 residues. Written as DNA, the CDR3 is TGTGCCAGCAGTCTTCAGACTGGGGGGACCGGTGCGCAGTTTTTT. This encodes CASSLQTGGTGAQFF.

The J gene is TRBJ1-1, the V gene TRBV30; D unclear. This CDR3 has 16 amino acids. Germline V gives CDR1 GTSNPN, CDR2 SVGIG (reference sequence). Trimming took off 1 base at V and 3 bases at J, with 18 bases between the two ends. The CDR3 bases are TGTGCCTGGAGTGCCGCCGTCCGGGGAAGGGACACTGAAGCTTTCTTT. Its protein product is CAWSAAVRGRDTEAFF.